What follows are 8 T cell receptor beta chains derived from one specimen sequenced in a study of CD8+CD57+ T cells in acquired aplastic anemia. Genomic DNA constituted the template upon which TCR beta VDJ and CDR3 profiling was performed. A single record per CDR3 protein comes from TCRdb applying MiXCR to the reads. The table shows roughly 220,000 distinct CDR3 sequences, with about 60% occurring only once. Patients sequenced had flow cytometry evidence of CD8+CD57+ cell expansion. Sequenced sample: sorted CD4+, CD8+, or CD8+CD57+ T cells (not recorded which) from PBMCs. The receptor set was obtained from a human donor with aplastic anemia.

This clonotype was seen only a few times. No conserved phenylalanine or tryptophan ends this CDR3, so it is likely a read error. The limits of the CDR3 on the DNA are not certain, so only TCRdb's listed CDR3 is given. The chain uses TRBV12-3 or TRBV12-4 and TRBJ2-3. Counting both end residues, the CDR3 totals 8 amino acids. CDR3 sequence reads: CASSSAYY.

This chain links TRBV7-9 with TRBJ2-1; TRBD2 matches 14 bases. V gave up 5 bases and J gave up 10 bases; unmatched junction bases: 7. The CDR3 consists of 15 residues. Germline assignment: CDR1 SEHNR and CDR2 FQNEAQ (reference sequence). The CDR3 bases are TGTGCCAGCAGCCCGCCGGGACTAGCGGGGGTCGAGCAGTTCTTC. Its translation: CASSPPGLAGVEQFF.

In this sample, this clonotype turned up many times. The chain's CDR3 is CASSFSGASTDTQYF. The CDR3 nucleotides read TGTGCCAGCAGCTTTAGCGGGGCGAGCACAGATACGCAGTATTTT. The chain carries TRBV7-8 and TRBJ2-3; TRBD2 aligns across 8 bases. Germline V gene sequence: CDR1 SGHVS, CDR2 FQNEAQ. The V segment lost 3 bases and the J segment 0 bases; nucleotides outside the gene matches: 2. The length of the CDR3 is 15 residues. The complete variable domain, with remaining parts taken from reference TRBV7-8 and TRBJ2-3, reads GAGVSQSPRYKVAKRGQDVALRCDPISGHVSLFWYQQALGQGPEFLTYFQNEAQLDKSGLPSDRFFAERPEGSVSTLKIQRTQQEDSAVYLCASSFSGASTDTQYFGPGTRLTVL.

Here the CDR3 reads CATSDPRTTDTQYF. Here the CDR3 DNA reads TGTGCCACCAGTGACCCGAGGACCACAGATACGCAGTATTTT. The chain joins TRBV24-1 to TRBJ2-3; D is undetermined. Per the germline V gene, CDR1 is KGHDR and CDR2 is SFDVKD. V dropped 4 bases and J dropped 2 bases, with 9 bases sitting between them. CDR3 size: 14 residues.

CDR3 sequence: CASSLLGQLYEQYF. The CDR3 nucleotides read TGTGCCAGCAGCTTGTTGGGACAGCTCTACGAGCAGTACTTC. The V gene is TRBV5-8, the J gene TRBJ2-7, with 7 nucleotides matching TRBD1. The CDR3 spans 14 residues. Germline loops: CDR1 SGHTS, CDR2 YDEGEE. V shed 1 base and J 3 bases; nucleotides not matched to a gene: 4.

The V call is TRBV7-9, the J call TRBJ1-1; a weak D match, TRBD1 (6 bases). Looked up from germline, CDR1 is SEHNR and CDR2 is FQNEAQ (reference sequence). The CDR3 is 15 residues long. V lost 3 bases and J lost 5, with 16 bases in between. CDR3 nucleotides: TGTGCCAGCAGCTTTGGTCAGGGGCGGAGGACTGAAGCTTTCTTT. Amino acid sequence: CASSFGQGRRTEAFF.

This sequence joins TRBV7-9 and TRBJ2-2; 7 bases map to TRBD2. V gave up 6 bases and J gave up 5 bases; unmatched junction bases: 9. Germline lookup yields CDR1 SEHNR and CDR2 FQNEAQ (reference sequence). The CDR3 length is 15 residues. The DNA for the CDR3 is TGTGCCAGCAGGGACCTAGCGGTAACGACCGGGGAGCTGTTTTTT. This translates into CASRDLAVTTGELFF. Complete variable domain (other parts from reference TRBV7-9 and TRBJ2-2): DTGVSQNPRHKITKRGQNVTFRCDPISEHNRLYWYRQTLGQGPEFLTYFQNEAQLEKSRLLSDRFSAERPKGSFSTLEIQRTEQGDSAMYLCASRDLAVTTGELFFGEGSRLTVL.

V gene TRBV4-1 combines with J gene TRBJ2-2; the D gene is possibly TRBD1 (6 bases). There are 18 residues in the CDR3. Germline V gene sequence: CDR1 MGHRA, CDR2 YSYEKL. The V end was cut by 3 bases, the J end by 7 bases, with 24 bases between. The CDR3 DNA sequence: TGCGCCAGCAGCCACGATAGGGGAAACACTGGGGACATCGGGGAGCTGTTTTTT. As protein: CASSHDRGNTGDIGELFF.